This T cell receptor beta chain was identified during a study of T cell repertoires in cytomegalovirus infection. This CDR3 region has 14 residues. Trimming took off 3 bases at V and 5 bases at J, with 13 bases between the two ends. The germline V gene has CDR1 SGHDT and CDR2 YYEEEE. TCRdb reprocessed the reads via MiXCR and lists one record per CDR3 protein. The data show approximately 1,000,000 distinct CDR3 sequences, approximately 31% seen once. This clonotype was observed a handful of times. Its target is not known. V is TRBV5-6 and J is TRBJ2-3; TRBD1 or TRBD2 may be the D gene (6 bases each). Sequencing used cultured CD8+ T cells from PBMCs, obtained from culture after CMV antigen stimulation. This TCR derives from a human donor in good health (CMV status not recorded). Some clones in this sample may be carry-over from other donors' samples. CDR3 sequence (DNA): TGTGCCAGCAGCTCCGGGGGCCGTGGAGATACGCAGTATTTT. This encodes CASSSGGRGDTQYF. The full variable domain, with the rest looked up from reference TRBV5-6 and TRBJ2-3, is DAGVTQSPTHLIKTRGQQVTLRCSPKSGHDTVSWYQQALGQGPQFIFQYYEEEERQRGNFPDRFSGHQFPNYSSELNVNALLLGDSALYLCASSSGGRGDTQYFGPGTRLTVL.